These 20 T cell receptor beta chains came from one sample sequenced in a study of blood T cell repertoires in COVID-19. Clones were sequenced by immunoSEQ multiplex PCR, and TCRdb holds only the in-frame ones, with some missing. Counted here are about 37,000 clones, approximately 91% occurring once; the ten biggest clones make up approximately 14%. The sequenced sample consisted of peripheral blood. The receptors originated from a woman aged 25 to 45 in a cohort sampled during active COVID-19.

CDR3 sequence (DNA): TGTGCCAGCACCTCCAGGGACAGAGACACTGAAGCTTTCTTT. This gives the protein CASTSRDRDTEAFF. The chain couples TRBV21-1 to TRBJ1-1; the table names TRBD1, a call not compared with the DNA. TRBV21-1 has pseudogene status. The CDR3 has 14 residues.

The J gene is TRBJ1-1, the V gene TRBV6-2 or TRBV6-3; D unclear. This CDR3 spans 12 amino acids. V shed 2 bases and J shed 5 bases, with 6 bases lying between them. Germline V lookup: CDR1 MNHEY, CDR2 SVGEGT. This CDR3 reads CASSYGRTEAFF. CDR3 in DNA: TGTGCCAGCAGTTACGGCCGTACTGAAGCTTTCTTT.

The CDR3 protein is CASSYSVQETQYF. In DNA form, the CDR3 reads TGTGCCAGCAGTTACTCGGTCCAGGAGACCCAGTACTTC. The chain is built from TRBV6-2 or TRBV6-3 and TRBJ2-5; D remains ambiguous. The CDR3 consists of 13 residues. Trimming took 0 bases from V and 5 from J, leaving 7 bases between them. Germline CDR1 MNHEY, CDR2 SVGEGT.

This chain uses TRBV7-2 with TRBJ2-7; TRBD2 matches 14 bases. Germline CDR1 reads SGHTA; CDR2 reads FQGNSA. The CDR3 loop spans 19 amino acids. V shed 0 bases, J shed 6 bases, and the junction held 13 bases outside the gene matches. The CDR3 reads CASSLAVGRGLAGATEQYF. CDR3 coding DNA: TGTGCCAGCAGCTTAGCAGTTGGTCGGGGACTAGCGGGAGCAACCGAGCAGTACTTC.

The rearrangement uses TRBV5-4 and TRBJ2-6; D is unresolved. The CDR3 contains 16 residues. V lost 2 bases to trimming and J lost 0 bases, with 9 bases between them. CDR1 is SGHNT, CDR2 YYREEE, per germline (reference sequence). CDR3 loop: CASSLNRVSGANVLTF. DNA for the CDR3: TGTGCCAGCAGCTTAAATCGGGTCTCTGGGGCCAACGTCCTGACTTTC. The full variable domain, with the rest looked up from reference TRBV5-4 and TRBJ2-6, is ETGVTQSPTHLIKTRGQQVTLRCSSQSGHNTVSWYQQALGQGPQFIFQYYREEENGRGNFPPRFSGLQFPNYSSELNVNALELDDSALYLCASSLNRVSGANVLTFGAGSRLTVL.

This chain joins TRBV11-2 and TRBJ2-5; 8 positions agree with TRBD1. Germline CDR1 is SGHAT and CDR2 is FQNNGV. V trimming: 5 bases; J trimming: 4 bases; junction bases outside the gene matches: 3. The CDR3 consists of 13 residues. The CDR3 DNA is TGTGCCAGCAGCCCTGGACAGGGAGAGACCCAGTACTTC. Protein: CASSPGQGETQYF.

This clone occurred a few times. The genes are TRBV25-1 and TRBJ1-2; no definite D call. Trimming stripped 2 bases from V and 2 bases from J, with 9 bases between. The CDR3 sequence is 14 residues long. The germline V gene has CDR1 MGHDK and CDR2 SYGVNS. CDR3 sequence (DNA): TGTGCCAGCAGTGAACGGACGGGGAACTATGGCTACACCTTC. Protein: CASSERTGNYGYTF.

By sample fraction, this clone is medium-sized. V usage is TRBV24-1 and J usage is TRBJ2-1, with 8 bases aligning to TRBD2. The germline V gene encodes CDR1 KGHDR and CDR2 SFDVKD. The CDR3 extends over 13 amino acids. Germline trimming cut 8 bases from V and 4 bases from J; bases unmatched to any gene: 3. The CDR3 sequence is CATTAGEYNEQFF. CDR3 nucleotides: TGTGCCACCACAGCGGGAGAGTACAATGAGCAGTTCTTC.

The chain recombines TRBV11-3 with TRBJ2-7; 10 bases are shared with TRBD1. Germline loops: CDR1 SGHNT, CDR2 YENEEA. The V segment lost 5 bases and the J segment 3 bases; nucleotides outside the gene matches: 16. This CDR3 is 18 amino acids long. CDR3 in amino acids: CASSPLSGLRDRGYEQYF. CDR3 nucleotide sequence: TGTGCCAGCAGCCCTCTCTCCGGACTCCGGGACAGGGGCTACGAGCAGTACTTC.

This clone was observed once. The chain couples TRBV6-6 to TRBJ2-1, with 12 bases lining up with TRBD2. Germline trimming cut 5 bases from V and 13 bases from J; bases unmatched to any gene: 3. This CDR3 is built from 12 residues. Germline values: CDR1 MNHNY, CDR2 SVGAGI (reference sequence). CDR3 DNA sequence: TGTGCCAGCAGTATGACTAGCGGGGGCCAGTTCTTC. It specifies CASSMTSGGQFF.

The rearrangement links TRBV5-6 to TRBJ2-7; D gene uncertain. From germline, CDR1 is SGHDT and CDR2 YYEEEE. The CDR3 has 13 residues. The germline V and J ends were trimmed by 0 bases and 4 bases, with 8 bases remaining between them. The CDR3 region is CASSLGPGYEQYF. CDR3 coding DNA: TGTGCCAGCAGCTTGGGGCCCGGGTACGAGCAGTACTTC. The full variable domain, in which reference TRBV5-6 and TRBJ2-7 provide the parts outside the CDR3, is DAGVTQSPTHLIKTRGQQVTLRCSPKSGHDTVSWYQQALGQGPQFIFQYYEEEERQRGNFPDRFSGHQFPNYSSELNVNALLLGDSALYLCASSLGPGYEQYFGPGTRLTVT.

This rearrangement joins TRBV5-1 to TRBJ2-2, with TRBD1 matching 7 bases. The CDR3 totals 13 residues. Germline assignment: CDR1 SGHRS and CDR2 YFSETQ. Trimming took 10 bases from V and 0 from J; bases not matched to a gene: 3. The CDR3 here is CASGTANTGELFF. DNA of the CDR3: TGCGCCTCCGGGACAGCGAACACCGGGGAGCTGTTTTTT.

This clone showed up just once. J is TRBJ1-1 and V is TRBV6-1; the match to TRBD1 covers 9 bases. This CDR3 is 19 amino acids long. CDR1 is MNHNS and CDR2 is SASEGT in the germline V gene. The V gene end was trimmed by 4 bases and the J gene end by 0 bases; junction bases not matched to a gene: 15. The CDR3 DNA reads TGTGCCAGCAGTGGGACAACCGGGACAGGGTGGGCTGTGAACACTGAAGCTTTCTTT. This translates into CASSGTTGTGWAVNTEAFF.

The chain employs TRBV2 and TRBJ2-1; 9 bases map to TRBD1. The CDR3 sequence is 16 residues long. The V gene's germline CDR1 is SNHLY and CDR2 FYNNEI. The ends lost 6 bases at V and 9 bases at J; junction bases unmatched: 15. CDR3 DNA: TGTGCCAGCAGACTCGGGAGTAACAGGGGGCAGGGTGAGCAGTTCTTC. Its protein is CASRLGSNRGQGEQFF.

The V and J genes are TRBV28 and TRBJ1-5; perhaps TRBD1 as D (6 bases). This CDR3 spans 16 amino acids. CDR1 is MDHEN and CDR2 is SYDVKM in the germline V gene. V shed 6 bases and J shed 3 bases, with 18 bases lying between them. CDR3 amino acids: CASRQQGDLPNQPQHF. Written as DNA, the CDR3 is TGTGCCAGCAGGCAACAGGGTGACTTGCCCAATCAGCCCCAGCATTTT.

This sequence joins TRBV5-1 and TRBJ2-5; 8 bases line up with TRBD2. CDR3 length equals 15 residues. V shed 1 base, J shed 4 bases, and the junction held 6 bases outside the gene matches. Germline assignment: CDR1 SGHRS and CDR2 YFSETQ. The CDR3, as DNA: TGCGCCAGCAGCTTGAGGGCGGGAGGCGGAGAGACCCAGTACTTC. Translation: CASSLRAGGGETQYF.

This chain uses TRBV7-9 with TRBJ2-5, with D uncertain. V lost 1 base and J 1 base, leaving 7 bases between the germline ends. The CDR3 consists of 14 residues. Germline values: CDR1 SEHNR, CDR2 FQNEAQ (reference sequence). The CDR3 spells CASSLGSSQETQYF. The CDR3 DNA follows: TGTGCCAGCAGCTTAGGGAGTAGCCAAGAGACCCAGTACTTC.

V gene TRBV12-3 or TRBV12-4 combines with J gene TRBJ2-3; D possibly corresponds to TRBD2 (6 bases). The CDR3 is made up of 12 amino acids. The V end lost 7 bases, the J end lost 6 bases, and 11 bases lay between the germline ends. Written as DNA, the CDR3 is TGTGCCAGCACGAGAGCGGGCGATACGCAGTATTTT. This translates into CASTRAGDTQYF.

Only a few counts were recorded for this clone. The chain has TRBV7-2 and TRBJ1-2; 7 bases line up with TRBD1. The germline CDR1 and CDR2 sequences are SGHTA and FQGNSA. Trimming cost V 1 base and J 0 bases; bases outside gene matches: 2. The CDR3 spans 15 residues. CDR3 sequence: CASSLGGTANYGYTF. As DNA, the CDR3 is TGTGCCAGCAGCTTAGGGGGGACAGCTAACTATGGCTACACCTTC.

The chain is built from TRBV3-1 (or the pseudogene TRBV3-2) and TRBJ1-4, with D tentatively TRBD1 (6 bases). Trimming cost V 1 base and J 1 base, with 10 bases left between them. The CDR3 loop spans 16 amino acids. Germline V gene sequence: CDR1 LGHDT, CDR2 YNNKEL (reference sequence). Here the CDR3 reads CASSQGGPLTNEKLFF. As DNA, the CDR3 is TGTGCCAGCAGCCAAGGGGGGCCTTTAACTAATGAAAAACTGTTTTTT.